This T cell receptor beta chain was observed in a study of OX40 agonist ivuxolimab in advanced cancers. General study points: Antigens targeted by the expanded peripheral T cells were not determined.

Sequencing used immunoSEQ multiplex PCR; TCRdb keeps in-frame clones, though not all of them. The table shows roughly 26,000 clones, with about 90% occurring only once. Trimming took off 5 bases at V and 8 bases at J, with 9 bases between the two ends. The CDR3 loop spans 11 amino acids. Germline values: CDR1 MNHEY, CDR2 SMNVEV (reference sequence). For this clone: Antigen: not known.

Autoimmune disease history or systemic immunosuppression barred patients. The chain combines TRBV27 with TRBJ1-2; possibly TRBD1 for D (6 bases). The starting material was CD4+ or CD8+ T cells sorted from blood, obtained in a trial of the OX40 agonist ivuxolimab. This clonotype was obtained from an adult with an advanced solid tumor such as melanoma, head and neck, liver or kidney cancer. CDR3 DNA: TGTGCCAGCAGTCCCGGGACAGGCTACACCTTC. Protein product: CASSPGTGYTF.